These T cell receptor beta chains were read from a single sample in a study of T cell changes during pregnancy in multiple sclerosis. The repertoire was sequenced with immunoSEQ multiplex PCR; TCRdb's copy has only in-frame clones and lacks some. The data contain tens of thousands of clones, just over 90% of them seen just once; the ten biggest clones take up approximately 2.5%. Sequences were derived from peripheral blood, sampled in the second trimester of pregnancy. The source of these receptors is a female donor with multiple sclerosis, enrolled in a pregnancy study. The CDR3 runs from the conserved cysteine through the conserved F or W. Each record gives: CDR3 DNA, CDR3 protein, D gene, J gene, CDR3 length, V gene, clone size. D genes are given only for firm matches. Clone sizes are given selectively: once, few, many, or a class where the clone is expanded.

TGCAGCGTTGCGTGGGGGGGTGAAGCTTTCTTT | CSVAWGGEAFF | NA | TRBJ1-1 | 11 | TRBV29-1 | NA
TGTGCCAGCAGCTTGGGGGGAGTTTACGAGCAGTACTTC | CASSLGGVYEQYF | NA | TRBJ2-7 | 13 | TRBV5-5 | once
TGTGCCAGCGAACTAGACGAGGGTTGGAACACTGAAGCTTTCTTT | CASELDEGWNTEAFF | NA | TRBJ1-1 | 15 | TRBV7-6 | NA
TGTGCCAGCAGCTTAGTGCGTAGCCATGAGCAGTTCTTC | CASSLVRSHEQFF | NA | TRBJ2-1 | 13 | TRBV11-3 | once
TGTGCCAGCAGCTTCCGGGACAAGTTTTCCTCCTATAATTCACCCCTCCACTTT | CASSFRDKFSSYNSPLHF | NA | TRBJ1-6 | 18 | TRBV5-4 | NA
TGTGCCAGCAGCCAGTTAGACAGGGATACGTATCAGCCCCAGCATTTT | CASSQLDRDTYQPQHF | TRBD1 | TRBJ1-5 | 16 | TRBV16 | NA
TGTGCCAGCTCCTCGTTCTATGGCTACACCTTC | CASSSFYGYTF | NA | TRBJ1-2 | 11 | TRBV27 | NA
TGTGCCAGCAGCGTGGGCAGCAATCAGCCCCAGCATTTT | CASSVGSNQPQHF | NA | TRBJ1-5 | 13 | TRBV9 | few
TGTGCCAGCAGCTCAGCACACAGTGAAGAGACCCAGTACTTC | CASSSAHSEETQYF | NA | TRBJ2-5 | 14 | TRBV11-3 | NA
TGTGCCAGCAGCCCGGGGACTTCTACGTACGAGCAGTACTTC | CASSPGTSTYEQYF | NA | TRBJ2-7 | 14 | TRBV4-2 | NA
TGTGCCAGCAGCCAAGAGGGCAGGTTAGACCAGTTCTTC | CASSQEGRLDQFF | NA | TRBJ2-1 | 13 | TRBV14 | NA
TGCGCCAGCAGCTTACGCGGCGAGCAGTACTTC | CASSLRGEQYF | NA | TRBJ2-7 | 11 | TRBV5-1 | NA
TGTGCCAGCTCAGTCCGAGGGAGTACTAATGAAAAACTGTTTTTT | CASSVRGSTNEKLFF | NA | TRBJ1-4 | 15 | TRBV18 | NA